The clone carrying this T cell receptor (beta chain) was seen at least ten times. What it recognizes is unknown. The data were obtained in a study of neurological immune-mediated disorders. Broader study findings: Private repertoires in all groups were suggested by the finding that expanded clones across subjects shared no CDR3 amino acid sequences.

The cDNA came from 5'RACE, which used 10-nucleotide random UMIs. Each sequencing run yielded over 170 million TCR-beta sequences from 15-18 subjects. TCRdb called the 5' RACE reads again in MiXCR, with one record for every CDR3 protein. The top ten clones hold roughly 4.3% of a sample with roughly 49,000 distinct CDR3 sequences, roughly 14% of them seen once. Stated time point: longitudinal time-point 2. 2 million PBMCs stored at -80 C were the source of the unsorted libraries. Trimming shortened V by 4 bases and J by 3 bases, and 13 bases separated the two germline ends. The length of the CDR3 is 14 residues. Germline V CDR1 and CDR2: SEHNR, FQNEAQ (reference sequence).

This chain connects TRBV7-9 to TRBJ2-7; weak D call: TRBD1 (6 bases). The TCR comes from a male donor with HTLV-1-associated myelopathy (HAM/TSP). The specimen sequenced was PBMCs. CDR3 coding DNA: TGTGCCAGCAGCTCGCAGGGGATACTCTACGAGCAGTACTTC. This encodes CASSSQGILYEQYF.